This TCR beta chain was observed in a study of low-dose radiotherapy and immunotherapy resistance in tumors. Study as a whole: Intravenous cyclophosphamide 200 mg/m2 was given every two weeks, one day before radiation and immunotherapy.

From germline, CDR1 is ENHRY and CDR2 SYGVKD. This CDR3 is built from 15 residues. V gave up 4 bases and J gave up 5 bases; unmatched junction bases: 8. Within the sample, this clonotype is medium-sized (0.01 to 0.1%). Time point meaning: after trial treatment. Treatment here: LDRT plus nivolumab, ipilimumab, low-dose cyclophosphamide and aspirin (RACIN trial). The donors' treatment consisted of nivolumab, ipilimumab, aspirin, low-dose cyclophosphamide and low-dose radiotherapy. Gene-specific TRAV and TRBV primers were used for first-strand cDNA, covering alpha and beta chains. TCR amplification used roughly 18 PCR cycles, a constant-region primer and a V-primer adapter. Isolated mRNA was amplified by in vitro transcription. MiXCR, run by TCRdb on the reads, gives a single entry per CDR3 protein. The data show just over 90,000 distinct CDR3 sequences, 20% seen once.

The sequences come from PBMCs, collected after low-dose radiotherapy plus immunotherapy. The TCR originated in a female donor with ovarian cancer. This sequence joins TRBV10-3 and TRBJ2-7, with TRBD2 matching over 10 bases. CDR3 DNA: TGTGCCATCAGTGTAGTCGCTAGCGGGAGCGACGAGCAGTACTTC. Amino acids: CAISVVASGSDEQYF.